This T cell receptor (beta chain) is drawn from a study of beta chain features in type 1 diabetes (dated by TCRdb to 2016 to 2018). Background for the entire study: Mean age, gender distribution, total cell number and subset yield did not differ between patients and healthy donors. A total of around 100 million sorted cells were examined across all samples, and RNA yield correlated strongly with the number of cells per subset. In the study, TCRB repertoires of sorted circulating CD4+ T cell subsets from recently diagnosed type 1 diabetes patients were compared with those of matched healthy donors. Naive and central memory subsets were obtained from all 28 donors, but regulatory and stem cell-like memory subsets were isolated from only 8 patients and about eight healthy donors.

As concerns this clone: Its specific antigen is unknown. No base qualities exist here, and no much larger clone lies one base off it.

All of the isolated RNA was reverse transcribed with the High Capacity cDNA Reverse Transcription Kit, so expressed TCRB transcripts were sequenced. Deep immunoSEQ sequencing was performed on naive, central memory and regulatory T cell samples, with an average of roughly 3.3 million total reads per sample. Sorted cells were lysed in RLT buffer, and RNA was extracted using DNase-treated RNeasy Micro or Mini kits according to cell number. To prevent cross-contamination, each cell subset was processed individually, whereas patient and healthy donor samples were processed jointly. TCRB sequences were amplified from cDNA with the immunoSEQ multiplex PCR, producing 87-bp fragments spanning the CDR3 region. The amplicons were sequenced using the Illumina HiSeq platform. On the study's bioinformatics: Synthetic template baselines were used to correct PCR bias computationally, reads within Hamming distance 2 were collapsed, and singletons that could not be merged were discarded. Reads were aligned to IMGT to assign V, D and J genes, CDR3 length, and insertions or deletions at six rearrangement sites. Within each subset, clonotype counts were normalized to sorted cell number, and only after that were true diversity and Gini coefficients computed with the tcR R package. Repertoire sharing was quantified using the overlap coefficient calculated on TCRB nucleotide sequences. Out-of-frame TCRB sequences from naive cells were analyzed to stand in for the pre-selection repertoire. The source is immuneACCESS, and TCRdb retained only in-frame sequences with V and J called. Part of the clones is not carried over; for the studies checked, unresolved V genes explain less than half of this, and the remainder is unexplained. The V and J calls and clone size were taken over from that table, and D and trimming were inferred from the DNA. The sample records roughly 450,000 clones, roughly an eighth of which are singletons. The ten largest clonotypes hold 0.035% to 0.05% of the sample.

What the authors observed across the whole study: HLA sub-analyses involved small numbers of individuals, so any influence of HLA type on TCRB rearrangement remained unresolved. PCR may preferentially amplify shorter templates, but because patient and control samples were amplified and corrected together, any resulting skew would affect both groups equally. Naive, central memory and regulatory TCRB repertoires appeared to be more similar among patients than among healthy donors. Type 1 diabetes patients showed a moderate but significant shortening of TCRB CDR3 length in all four CD4+ subsets. Patients with type 1 diabetes made fewer insertions and deleted more nucleotides at VDJ recombination sites, implying thymic rearrangement abnormalities. Sequencing cDNA rather than genomic DNA could over-represent highly expressing activated cells, although activation and CD3 levels did not differ between groups.

Each donor gave one peripheral blood draw, about 100 mL on average, collected into heparinised tubes. Using a panel that included CD45RO, CCR7, CD25, CD127, CD95 and CD27, naive, central memory, regulatory and stem cell-like memory CD4+ T cells were sorted on a BD FACSAria II. Purity was above 95% for every sorted population. PBMCs were separated immediately by Lymphoprep density gradient centrifugation and were stained directly, without being cultured. So that batch effects would be minimized, each experiment stained and sorted samples in pairs, pairing one healthy donor with one patient. Including cysteine and phenylalanine, the CDR3 has 12 amino acids. Only the CDR3 DNA is retained, 36 bases long and in frame from the first base. V is cut back by 9 bases and J by 5 bases, with 6 bases in the junction unmatched. CDR1 and CDR2 are read off the germline V gene as SGHTA and FQGNSA.

The rearranged chain carries TRBV7-2 and TRBJ1-2; TRBD1 agrees with 7 junctional bases. The origin of this receptor is a woman younger than 30 in good health. Sequenced material: naive CD4+ T cells from blood. The sample's cell subset or site label, decoded: true naive CD4+ T cells. The sequenced DNA: TGTGCCAGGAGGGACAGCCAATATGGCTACACCTTC. It specifies CARRDSQYGYTF.